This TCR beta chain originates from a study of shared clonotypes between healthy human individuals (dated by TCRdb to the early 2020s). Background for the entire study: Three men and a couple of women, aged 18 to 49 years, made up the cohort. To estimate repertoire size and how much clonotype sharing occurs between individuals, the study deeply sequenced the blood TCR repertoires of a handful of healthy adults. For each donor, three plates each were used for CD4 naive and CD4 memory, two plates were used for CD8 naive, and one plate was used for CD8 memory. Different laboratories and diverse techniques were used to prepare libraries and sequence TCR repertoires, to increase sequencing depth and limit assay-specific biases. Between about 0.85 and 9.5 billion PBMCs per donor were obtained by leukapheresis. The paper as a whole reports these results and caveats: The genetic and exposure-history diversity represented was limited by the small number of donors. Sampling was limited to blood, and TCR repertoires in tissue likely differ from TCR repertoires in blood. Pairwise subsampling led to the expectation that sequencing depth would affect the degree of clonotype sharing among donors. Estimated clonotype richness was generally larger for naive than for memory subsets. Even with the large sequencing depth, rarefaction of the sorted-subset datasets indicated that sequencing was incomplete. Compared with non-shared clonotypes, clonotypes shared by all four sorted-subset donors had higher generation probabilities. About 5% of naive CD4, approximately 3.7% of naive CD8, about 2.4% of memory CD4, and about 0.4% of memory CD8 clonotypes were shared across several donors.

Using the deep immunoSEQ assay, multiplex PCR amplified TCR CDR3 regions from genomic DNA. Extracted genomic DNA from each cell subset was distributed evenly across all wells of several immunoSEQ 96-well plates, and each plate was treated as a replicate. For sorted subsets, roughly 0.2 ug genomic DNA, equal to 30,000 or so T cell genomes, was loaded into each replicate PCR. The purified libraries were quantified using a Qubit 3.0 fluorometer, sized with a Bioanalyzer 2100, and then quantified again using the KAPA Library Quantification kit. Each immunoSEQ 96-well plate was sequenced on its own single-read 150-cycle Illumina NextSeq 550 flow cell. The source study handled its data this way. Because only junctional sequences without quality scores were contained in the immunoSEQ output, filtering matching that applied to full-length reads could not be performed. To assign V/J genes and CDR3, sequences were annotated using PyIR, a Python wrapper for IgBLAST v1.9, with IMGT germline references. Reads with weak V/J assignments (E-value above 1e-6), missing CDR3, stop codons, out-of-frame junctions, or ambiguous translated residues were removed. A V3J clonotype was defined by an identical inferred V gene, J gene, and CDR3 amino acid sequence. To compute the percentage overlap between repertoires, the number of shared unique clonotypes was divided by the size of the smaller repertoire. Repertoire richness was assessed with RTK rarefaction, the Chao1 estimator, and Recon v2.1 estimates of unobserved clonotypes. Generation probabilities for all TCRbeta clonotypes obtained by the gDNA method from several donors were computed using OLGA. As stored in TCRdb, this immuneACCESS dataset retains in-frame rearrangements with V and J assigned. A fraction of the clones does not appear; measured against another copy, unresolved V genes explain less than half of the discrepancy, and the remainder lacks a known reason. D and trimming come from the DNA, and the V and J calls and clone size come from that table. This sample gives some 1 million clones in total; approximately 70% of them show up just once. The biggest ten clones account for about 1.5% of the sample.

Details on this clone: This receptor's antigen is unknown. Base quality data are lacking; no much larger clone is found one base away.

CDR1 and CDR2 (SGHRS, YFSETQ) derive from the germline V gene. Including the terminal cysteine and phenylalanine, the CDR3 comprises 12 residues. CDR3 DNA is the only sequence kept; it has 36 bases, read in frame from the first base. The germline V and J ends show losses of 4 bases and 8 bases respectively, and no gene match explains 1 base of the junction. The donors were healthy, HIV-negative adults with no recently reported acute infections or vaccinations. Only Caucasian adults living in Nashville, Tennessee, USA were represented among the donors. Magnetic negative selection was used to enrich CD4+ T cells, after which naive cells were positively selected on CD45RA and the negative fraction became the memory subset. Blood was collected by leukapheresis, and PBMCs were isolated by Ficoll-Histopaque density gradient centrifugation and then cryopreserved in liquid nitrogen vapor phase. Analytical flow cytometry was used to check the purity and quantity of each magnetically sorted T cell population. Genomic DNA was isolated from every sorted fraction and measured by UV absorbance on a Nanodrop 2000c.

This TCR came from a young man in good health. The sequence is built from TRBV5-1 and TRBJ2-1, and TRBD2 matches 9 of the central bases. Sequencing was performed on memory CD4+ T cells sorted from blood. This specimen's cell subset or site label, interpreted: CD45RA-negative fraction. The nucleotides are TGCGCCAGCAGCGCGGGGGGGCATGAGCAGTTCTTC. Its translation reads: CASSAGGHEQFF.